The 5 T cell receptor beta chains reported below all come from one sample, sequenced in a study of T-cell reconstitution after alpha-beta-depleted transplantation in children. For TCRbeta, the library was prepared with unique molecular identifiers. TCRdb passed the PCR reads through MiXCR, listing each CDR3 protein once. The sample holds hundreds of thousands of distinct CDR3 sequences, 15% to 20% seen once. The sequencing here drew on PBMCs, mostly from graft donor cells, taken 360 days after TCRalphabeta/CD19-depleted stem cell transplant. Receptors were obtained from a boy younger than two who had a stem cell transplant for Wiskott-Aldrich syndrome, so the T cells may come from the graft donor.

The chain is built from TRBV7-9 and TRBJ1-1, with D possibly TRBD1 on 5 matching bases. V shed 1 base and J shed 6 bases, with 15 bases lying between them. In germline, CDR1 is SEHNR, CDR2 FQNEAQ (reference sequence). There are 15 residues in the CDR3. The CDR3 here is CASSLDGGRAAEAFF. The DNA for the CDR3 is TGTGCCAGCAGCTTAGATGGAGGCAGGGCCGCTGAAGCTTTCTTT.

This clonotype came up many times. The genes are TRBV12-3 or TRBV12-4 and TRBJ2-1; D may be TRBD2 (6 bases). The CDR3 spans 16 residues. The germline V and J ends were trimmed by 6 bases and 6 bases, with 21 bases remaining between them. The CDR3 nucleotides read TGTGCCAGCAGCAAAAGAGCGGGTAATCCTGGCAATGAGCAGTTCTTC. This encodes CASSKRAGNPGNEQFF.

The chain combines TRBV5-1 with TRBJ2-2; no definite D call. The CDR3 runs 18 residues. In germline, CDR1 is SGHRS, CDR2 YFSETQ. V shed 4 bases and J shed 2 bases, with 21 bases lying between them. Here the CDR3 DNA reads TGCGCCAGCAGCCGGCGACCCCAATCTACTACTAACACCGGGGAGCTGTTTTTT. Translating it yields CASSRRPQSTTNTGELFF. Full variable domain (rest looked up from reference TRBV5-1 and TRBJ2-2): KAGVTQTPRYLIKTRGQQVTLSCSPISGHRSVSWYQQTPGQGLQFLFEYFSETQRNKGNFPGRFSGRQFSNSRSEMNVSTLELGDSALYLCASSRRPQSTTNTGELFFGEGSRLTVL.

This clonotype was seen more than once but under ten times. The rearrangement uses TRBV4-1 and TRBJ2-1; 7 bases fit TRBD2. The CDR3 runs to 16 residues. Trimming cost V 0 bases and J 8 bases; bases outside gene matches: 10. The germline V gene encodes CDR1 MGHRA and CDR2 YSYEKL. CDR3 DNA sequence: TGCGCCAGCAGCCAAGATCGGCAGGGTCGGGGGGATGAGCAGTTCTTC. Translating it yields CASSQDRQGRGDEQFF.

In its sample, this clonotype was seen a few times. V usage is TRBV20-1 and J usage is TRBJ2-5, with 7 bases lining up with TRBD1. CDR1 is DFQATT and CDR2 is SNEGSKA in the germline V gene (reference sequence). This CDR3 has 15 residues. V was clipped by 5 bases and J by 2 bases; unmatched bases: 11. CDR3 nucleotides: TGCAGTGCTTACCAACAGGGGTGGTATCAAGAGACCCAGTACTTC. This translates into CSAYQQGWYQETQYF.